The rows below give T cell receptor beta chains drawn from one sample of a study of blood T cell repertoires in COVID-19. Data came from immunoSEQ multiplex PCR; TCRdb stores just in-frame clones and leaves some out. The sample records more than 60,000 clones, roughly four fifths being singletons. The sequencing sample was made of peripheral blood. The source of these receptors is a human donor in a cohort sampled during active COVID-19. CDR3s include the opening cysteine and the closing phenylalanine or tryptophan. Fields, in order: V gene, D gene, clone size, J gene, CDR3 protein, CDR3 DNA. D genes are given only for firm matches. Clone size, where shown, is once, few, many, or a class for clones that have expanded.

v_call: TRBV6-4; d_call: TRBD1; clone_size: -; j_call: TRBJ2-2; cdr3_aa: CASSPTGTGAGELFF; cdr3_nt: TGTGCCAGCAGTCCGACCGGGACAGGGGCCGGGGAGCTGTTTTTT
v_call: TRBV6-5; d_call: TRBD1; clone_size: few; j_call: TRBJ1-1; cdr3_aa: CASRTRDRGRAFF; cdr3_nt: TGTGCCAGCAGGACCCGGGACAGGGGAAGAGCTTTCTTT
v_call: TRBV5-1; d_call: TRBD2; clone_size: -; j_call: TRBJ2-3; cdr3_aa: CASSPGRALTDTQYF; cdr3_nt: TGCGCCAGCAGCCCTGGGAGGGCGTTGACAGATACGCAGTATTTT
v_call: TRBV19; d_call: -; clone_size: -; j_call: TRBJ1-1; cdr3_aa: CASSPSRERSTEAFF; cdr3_nt: TGTGCCAGTAGCCCGAGCAGGGAAAGGAGCACTGAAGCTTTCTTT
v_call: TRBV30; d_call: -; clone_size: -; j_call: TRBJ1-2; cdr3_aa: CAWTIRGSYGYTF; cdr3_nt: TGTGCCTGGACTATTAGGGGGAGCTATGGCTACACCTTC
v_call: TRBV6-2/TRBV6-3; d_call: -; clone_size: -; j_call: TRBJ2-5; cdr3_aa: CASSYSIGNQETQYF; cdr3_nt: TGTGCCAGCAGTTACTCGATCGGGAACCAAGAGACCCAGTACTTC
v_call: TRBV7-9; d_call: -; clone_size: -; j_call: TRBJ2-7; cdr3_aa: CASSLSGYEQYF; cdr3_nt: TGTGCCAGCAGCTTATCAGGTTACGAGCAGTACTTC
v_call: TRBV27; d_call: -; clone_size: -; j_call: TRBJ1-2; cdr3_aa: CASSLSGAIRGYTF; cdr3_nt: TGTGCCAGCAGTTTGTCAGGGGCCATCCGAGGCTACACCTTC
v_call: TRBV6-2/TRBV6-3; d_call: TRBD2; clone_size: -; j_call: TRBJ2-1; cdr3_aa: CASSYSLAGLYNYNEQFF; cdr3_nt: TGTGCCAGCAGTTACTCACTAGCGGGGTTGTACAACTACAATGAGCAGTTCTTC
v_call: TRBV29-1; d_call: TRBD1; clone_size: -; j_call: TRBJ2-1; cdr3_aa: CSVRRDRGDNEQFF; cdr3_nt: TGCAGCGTCCGCCGGGACAGGGGGGACAATGAGCAGTTCTTC
v_call: TRBV3-1/TRBV3-2; d_call: -; clone_size: -; j_call: TRBJ2-3; cdr3_aa: CASSQVRGVSTDTQYF; cdr3_nt: TGTGCCAGCAGCCAAGTCAGGGGCGTAAGCACAGATACGCAGTATTTT
v_call: TRBV7-3; d_call: TRBD2; clone_size: -; j_call: TRBJ2-3; cdr3_aa: CASSLGLAGTQGAQYF; cdr3_nt: TGTGCCAGCAGCTTGGGACTAGCGGGGACTCAAGGGGCGCAGTATTTT
v_call: TRBV7-8; d_call: -; clone_size: -; j_call: TRBJ1-1; cdr3_aa: CASSRNRDATEAFF; cdr3_nt: TGTGCCAGCAGCCGTAACAGGGACGCGACTGAAGCTTTCTTT
v_call: TRBV11-2; d_call: TRBD2; clone_size: few; j_call: TRBJ2-1; cdr3_aa: CASSLHSQTSGDNEQFF; cdr3_nt: TGTGCCAGCAGCTTACACTCGCAGACCAGCGGGGACAATGAGCAGTTCTTC
v_call: TRBV11-3; d_call: TRBD1; clone_size: once; j_call: TRBJ2-7; cdr3_aa: CASSSEGQAPTYEQYF; cdr3_nt: TGTGCCAGCAGCTCCGAAGGACAGGCTCCTACCTACGAGCAGTACTTC
v_call: TRBV6-5; d_call: TRBD2; clone_size: once; j_call: TRBJ2-1; cdr3_aa: CASRGLAGSYNEQFF; cdr3_nt: TGTGCCAGCAGGGGACTAGCGGGGTCCTACAATGAGCAGTTCTTC
v_call: TRBV11-2; d_call: TRBD1; clone_size: few; j_call: TRBJ2-7; cdr3_aa: CASRGQGYEQYF; cdr3_nt: TGTGCCAGCAGGGGACAGGGCTACGAGCAGTACTTC
v_call: TRBV18; d_call: -; clone_size: -; j_call: TRBJ1-5; cdr3_aa: CASSLVPRGIRSNQPQHF; cdr3_nt: TGTGCCAGCTCACTGGTCCCTCGGGGGATTCGGAGCAATCAGCCCCAGCATTTT
v_call: TRBV7-6; d_call: TRBD2; clone_size: -; j_call: TRBJ2-7; cdr3_aa: CASSKRTGLAGGISYEQYF; cdr3_nt: TGTGCCAGCAGCAAACGAACTGGACTAGCGGGGGGGATCTCCTACGAGCAGTACTTC
v_call: TRBV18; d_call: -; clone_size: -; j_call: TRBJ2-7; cdr3_aa: CASSPQTDYEQYF; cdr3_nt: TGTGCCAGCTCACCACAGACAGACTACGAGCAGTACTTC
v_call: TRBV5-1; d_call: -; clone_size: -; j_call: TRBJ2-3; cdr3_aa: CASSFGGGTDTQYF; cdr3_nt: TGCGCCAGCAGCTTCGGCGGAGGCACAGATACGCAGTATTTT
v_call: TRBV27; d_call: -; clone_size: -; j_call: TRBJ2-7; cdr3_aa: CASSFARGTYEQYF; cdr3_nt: TGTGCCAGCAGTTTCGCCCGGGGGACCTACGAGCAGTACTTC
v_call: TRBV7-8; d_call: TRBD2; clone_size: -; j_call: TRBJ2-5; cdr3_aa: CASSRTSGGVVSQETQYF; cdr3_nt: TGTGCCAGCAGCCGGACTAGCGGGGGGGTAGTTTCCCAAGAGACCCAGTACTTC
v_call: TRBV28; d_call: -; clone_size: -; j_call: TRBJ2-7; cdr3_aa: CASSLGGETYEQYF; cdr3_nt: TGTGCCAGCAGTTTAGGAGGGGAAACCTACGAGCAGTACTTC
v_call: TRBV9; d_call: -; clone_size: few; j_call: TRBJ2-3; cdr3_aa: CASSIGGALTDTQYF; cdr3_nt: TGTGCCAGCAGTATAGGGGGGGCCCTCACAGATACGCAGTATTTT
v_call: TRBV7-2; d_call: TRBD1; clone_size: -; j_call: TRBJ1-2; cdr3_aa: CASSLSPRQGNYGYTF; cdr3_nt: TGTGCCAGCAGCTTATCCCCACGACAGGGTAACTATGGCTACACCTTC
v_call: TRBV7-9; d_call: TRBD2; clone_size: -; j_call: TRBJ2-1; cdr3_aa: CASSSSGGAAIYNEQFF; cdr3_nt: TGTGCCAGCAGCTCTAGCGGGGGAGCAGCTATCTACAATGAGCAGTTCTTC
v_call: TRBV19; d_call: -; clone_size: -; j_call: TRBJ2-7; cdr3_aa: CASSVRTGLSSYEQYF; cdr3_nt: TGTGCCAGTAGTGTTCGTACAGGGCTAAGCTCCTACGAGCAGTACTTC
v_call: TRBV7-3; d_call: TRBD2; clone_size: -; j_call: TRBJ2-6; cdr3_aa: CASSSGLAGGANVLTF; cdr3_nt: TGTGCCAGCAGCTCTGGGCTAGCGGGCGGGGCCAACGTCCTGACTTTC
v_call: TRBV28; d_call: -; clone_size: once; j_call: TRBJ1-5; cdr3_aa: CASSLPGGNQPQHF; cdr3_nt: TGTGCCAGCAGTCTCCCGGGGGGCAATCAGCCCCAGCATTTT
v_call: TRBV2; d_call: TRBD1; clone_size: -; j_call: TRBJ1-3; cdr3_aa: CASNGQGLNTIYF; cdr3_nt: TGTGCCAGCAATGGACAGGGCCTAAACACCATATATTTT
v_call: TRBV12-5; d_call: TRBD2; clone_size: -; j_call: TRBJ2-2; cdr3_aa: CASGKGRTRNTGELFF; cdr3_nt: TGTGCTAGTGGCAAGGGCAGGACTAGGAACACCGGGGAGCTGTTTTTT
v_call: TRBV5-4; d_call: -; clone_size: -; j_call: TRBJ1-2; cdr3_aa: CASSLPRWDTGYTF; cdr3_nt: TGTGCCAGCAGCTTGCCACGGTGGGACACTGGCTACACCTTC
v_call: TRBV6-2/TRBV6-3; d_call: TRBD2; clone_size: -; j_call: TRBJ2-3; cdr3_aa: CASSWGLAGNTQYF; cdr3_nt: TGTGCCAGCAGTTGGGGACTAGCGGGGAATACGCAGTATTTT
v_call: TRBV21-1; d_call: -; clone_size: -; j_call: TRBJ1-5; cdr3_aa: CASSTPGQGGNQPQHF; cdr3_nt: TGTGCCAGCAGCACCCCGGGACAGGGGGGCAATCAGCCCCAGCATTTT
v_call: TRBV2; d_call: TRBD2; clone_size: -; j_call: TRBJ2-7; cdr3_aa: CASSPFRLAAYEQYF; cdr3_nt: TGTGCCAGCAGCCCCTTCCGACTAGCGGCCTACGAGCAGTACTTC
v_call: TRBV28; d_call: -; clone_size: -; j_call: TRBJ1-1; cdr3_aa: CASRPGDVGNTEAFF; cdr3_nt: TGTGCCAGCAGGCCGGGGGATGTGGGAAACACTGAAGCTTTCTTT
v_call: TRBV19; d_call: -; clone_size: -; j_call: TRBJ1-5; cdr3_aa: CASRPRTVHSNQPQHF; cdr3_nt: TGTGCCAGTAGACCCCGGACAGTTCATAGCAATCAGCCCCAGCATTTT
v_call: TRBV5-1; d_call: TRBD1; clone_size: -; j_call: TRBJ1-2; cdr3_aa: CASSQDRGYGYTF; cdr3_nt: TGCGCCAGCAGTCAAGACAGGGGCTATGGCTACACCTTC
v_call: TRBV18; d_call: -; clone_size: once; j_call: TRBJ1-5; cdr3_aa: CASSLYSQGRNQPQHF; cdr3_nt: TGTGCCAGCTCACTATATTCTCAGGGTCGCAATCAGCCCCAGCATTTT
v_call: TRBV7-3; d_call: TRBD1; clone_size: -; j_call: TRBJ1-1; cdr3_aa: CASSSQTGRMNTEAFF; cdr3_nt: TGTGCCAGCAGCTCACAGACAGGGAGGATGAACACTGAAGCTTTCTTT
v_call: TRBV5-1; d_call: -; clone_size: -; j_call: TRBJ1-2; cdr3_aa: CASSLDARGYTF; cdr3_nt: TGCGCCAGCAGCTTGGACGCGAGGGGCTACACCTTC
v_call: TRBV11-3; d_call: TRBD1; clone_size: -; j_call: TRBJ2-7; cdr3_aa: CASSLGTGGYEQYF; cdr3_nt: TGTGCCAGCAGCTTAGGGACAGGGGGTTACGAGCAGTACTTC